The 31 T cell receptor beta chains listed next were all sequenced from one sample in a study of cytomegalovirus exposure and HLA in healthy donors. It was with 60 Vbeta and 13 Jbeta primers that the PCR ran. This table comes from immunoSEQ multiplex PCR, and its TCRdb copy is limited to in-frame clones, with some not included. The data contain some 150,000 clones, roughly 80% of them seen just once; the ten biggest clones take up less than 3%. The sequencing sample was made of PBMCs. The receptors originated from a woman in her 30s in good health and CMV-seronegative.

The chain carries TRBV18 and TRBJ2-7; tentative D call: TRBD1 (5 bases). V lost 0 bases to trimming and J lost 6 bases, with 12 bases between them. Germline CDR1 is KGHSH and CDR2 is LQKENI. This CDR3 has 14 residues. The CDR3 bases are TGTGCCAGCTCACCACCGGCAGGGCCAGCCGAGCAGTACTTC. Translating gives CASSPPAGPAEQYF.

The chain combines TRBV30 with TRBJ1-2, with no clear D. The CDR3 totals 12 residues. Deletions cut 1 base from V and 7 bases from J, with 10 bases between. The germline CDR1 and CDR2 sequences are GTSNPN and SVGIG (reference sequence). In nucleotides, the CDR3 is TGTGCCTGGAGTGGTTGGCGGAGTGGCTACACCTTC. This gives the protein CAWSGWRSGYTF.

This clone was detected only once. The V gene is TRBV7-3, the J gene TRBJ1-2; D is possibly TRBD1 (5 bases). V lost 2 bases and J lost 4, with 11 bases in between. Germline CDR1 reads SGHTA; CDR2 reads FQGTGA. The CDR3 is made up of 14 amino acids. The DNA for the CDR3 is TGTGCCAGCAGCTTACAGGGCGGAAGCTATGGCTACACCTTC. It codes for CASSLQGGSYGYTF. The full variable domain, completed using reference TRBV7-3 and TRBJ1-2, is GAGVSQTPSNKVTEKGKYVELRCDPISGHTALYWYRQSLGQGPEFLIYFQGTGAADDSGLPNDRFFAVRPEGSVSTLKIQRTERGDSAVYLCASSLQGGSYGYTFGSGTRLTVV.

This clone was counted once. The gene calls are TRBV19 and TRBJ1-5; 7 positions match TRBD1. The V gene end was trimmed by 3 bases and the J gene end by 3 bases; junction bases not matched to a gene: 2. This CDR3 is 14 amino acids long. CDR1 and CDR2 from the germline V gene are LNHDA and SQIVND (reference sequence). CDR3 DNA sequence: TGTGCCAGTAGTATTGGGACAGACAATCAGCCCCAGCATTTT. It specifies CASSIGTDNQPQHF.

The chain carries TRBV19 and TRBJ1-2; D call uncertain. The CDR3 is 12 residues long. With 5 bases removed from V and 5 bases from J, the gap between germline ends came to 9 bases. Germline assignment: CDR1 LNHDA and CDR2 SQIVND (reference sequence). CDR3 in amino acids: CASSLGRYGYTF. The CDR3, as DNA: TGTGCCAGTAGTTTGGGCCGTTATGGCTACACCTTC.

The chain recombines TRBV7-8 with TRBJ1-6, with 7 bases that match TRBD1. Germline loops: CDR1 SGHVS, CDR2 FQNEAQ. This CDR3 is 14 amino acids long. The ends lost 5 bases at V and 7 bases at J; junction bases unmatched: 5. The CDR3 nucleotides read TGTGCCAGCAGCACCGGGACAGTCAATTCACCCCTCCACTTT. It translates to CASSTGTVNSPLHF.

This clone came up a few times. V usage is TRBV5-6 and J usage is TRBJ2-5, with D possibly matching TRBD1 (6 bases). Per germline, CDR1 SGHDT and CDR2 YYEEEE. The CDR3 consists of 15 residues. Trimming removed 1 base from V and 2 bases from J, with 12 bases in between. The CDR3 sequence is CASSLSPGDQETQYF. In nucleotides, the CDR3 is TGTGCCAGCAGCTTGAGCCCAGGGGATCAAGAGACCCAGTACTTC.

This chain uses TRBV30 with TRBJ2-7; 8 bases fit TRBD1. CDR1 is GTSNPN and CDR2 is SVGIG in the germline V gene (reference sequence). The CDR3 is made up of 12 amino acids. V trimming: 5 bases; J trimming: 6 bases; junction bases outside the gene matches: 6. The CDR3 DNA sequence: TGTGCCTGGGACAGGGGCGGTGGCGAGCAGTACTTC. Its translation: CAWDRGGGEQYF.

V usage is TRBV27 and J usage is TRBJ2-7; 9 nucleotides line up with TRBD2. The germline V gene encodes CDR1 MNHEY and CDR2 SMNVEV (reference sequence). V shed 10 bases, J shed 6 bases, and the junction held 10 bases outside the gene matches. This CDR3 has 13 amino acids. Written as DNA, the CDR3 is TGTGCCACCGCCCTAGCGGGAACGGTCGAGCAGTACTTC. Protein: CATALAGTVEQYF.

V and J are TRBV5-1 and TRBJ1-4; TRBD1 agrees at 7 bases. The CDR3 contains 15 residues. The germline V gene encodes CDR1 SGHRS and CDR2 YFSETQ. The ends lost 0 bases at V and 8 bases at J; junction bases unmatched: 7. CDR3 DNA sequence: TGCGCCAGCAGCTTGGCCGGTTCAGGGGGGGAAAAACTGTTTTTT. Translation gives CASSLAGSGGEKLFF.

This clone has a handful of counts. Other DNA sequences of this sample code for an identical CDR3. The chain carries TRBV2 and TRBJ1-2, with 7 bases lining up with TRBD1. Looked up from germline, CDR1 is SNHLY and CDR2 is FYNNEI. The CDR3 extends over 13 amino acids. With 5 bases clipped from V and 2 bases from J, the junction kept 2 bases outside the gene matches. CDR3 in DNA: TGTGCCAGCAGTCCGGACAGGAACTATGGCTACACCTTC. It encodes CASSPDRNYGYTF. Complete variable domain (other parts from reference TRBV2 and TRBJ1-2): EPEVTQTPSHQVTQMGQEVILRCVPISNHLYFYWYRQILGQKVEFLVSFYNNEISEKSEIFDDQFSVERPDGSNFTLKIRSTKLEDSAMYFCASSPDRNYGYTFGSGTRLTVV.

The chain combines TRBV7-2 with TRBJ2-7; 15 bases agree with TRBD2. The CDR3 sequence is 16 residues long. Unmatched junction bases numbered 5, after V lost 5 bases and J lost 3 bases. From germline, CDR1 is SGHTA and CDR2 FQGNSA. CDR3 bases: TGTGCCAGCAGCCCAGGACTAGCGGGAGGGCTCTACGAGCAGTACTTC. Protein sequence: CASSPGLAGGLYEQYF. Full variable domain (outside the CDR3, taken from reference TRBV7-2 and TRBJ2-7): GAGVSQSPSNKVTEKGKDVELRCDPISGHTALYWYRQSLGQGLEFLIYFQGNSAPDKSGLPSDRFSAERTGGSVSTLTIQRTQQEDSAVYLCASSPGLAGGLYEQYFGPGTRLTVT.

The chain joins TRBV5-4 to TRBJ1-3, with TRBD1 matching over 8 bases. This CDR3 has 16 residues. Trimming at V came to 2 bases and at J to 1 base, leaving 5 bases not matched to a gene. CDR1 is SGHNT, CDR2 YYREEE, per germline (reference sequence). The CDR3 region has the DNA TGTGCCAGCAGCTTCAACAGGGGGTTATCTGGAAACACCATATATTTT. It yields the protein CASSFNRGLSGNTIYF.

This clone showed up just a few times. The chain employs TRBV4-3 and TRBJ2-1, with TRBD2 matching over 8 bases. The V gene's germline CDR1 is LGHNA and CDR2 YSLEER. The CDR3 runs to 16 residues. V was pared by 3 bases and J by 4 bases, with 8 bases of the junction left unmatched. CDR3 sequence: CASSQMTGGLYNEQFF. In DNA form, the CDR3 reads TGCGCCAGCAGCCAGATGACGGGGGGGTTATACAATGAGCAGTTCTTC.

This chain connects TRBV7-9 to TRBJ1-1; D not resolved. The CDR3 loop spans 14 amino acids. Germline V CDR1 and CDR2: SEHNR, FQNEAQ (reference sequence). V gave up 1 base and J gave up 3 bases, with 9 bases separating them. The CDR3: CASSLGARDTEAFF. CDR3 sequence (DNA): TGTGCCAGCAGCTTAGGGGCTCGAGACACTGAAGCTTTCTTT.

This clone was observed a handful of times. The rearrangement joins TRBV6-5 to TRBJ1-1, with 7 nucleotides matching TRBD1. Germline CDR1 and CDR2: MNHEY and SVGAGI. The CDR3 loop spans 16 amino acids. Trimming removed 0 bases from V and 6 bases from J; junction bases left unmatched: 10. The CDR3 DNA follows: TGTGCCAGCAGTTACTCGAGTAGTGACAGGGTCCCTGAAGCTTTCTTT. Translated: CASSYSSSDRVPEAFF.

V is TRBV7-2 and J is TRBJ1-2; the D is unclear. Trimming shortened V by 5 bases and J by 4 bases, and 11 bases separated the two germline ends. Per germline, CDR1 SGHTA and CDR2 FQGNSA. This CDR3 is built from 13 residues. The CDR3 sequence: CASSAGSFYGYTF. DNA of the CDR3: TGTGCCAGCAGCGCAGGAAGTTTCTATGGCTACACCTTC.

This chain links TRBV9 with TRBJ2-2; weak D call: TRBD2 (6 bases). This CDR3 is 13 amino acids long. V was trimmed by 5 bases and J by 7 bases, leaving 12 bases between them. Germline V gives CDR1 SGDLS, CDR2 YYNGEE. CDR3 protein: CASSAGNRGELFF. CDR3 in DNA: TGTGCCAGCAGTGCGGGAAACCGCGGGGAGCTGTTTTTT. The full variable domain, with the rest looked up from reference TRBV9 and TRBJ2-2, is DSGVTQTPKHLITATGQRVTLRCSPRSGDLSVYWYQQSLDQGLQFLIQYYNGEERAKGNILERFSAQQFPDLHSELNLSSLELGDSALYFCASSAGNRGELFFGEGSRLTVL.

This clone was found a few times. This sequence joins TRBV10-1 and TRBJ1-5; D not resolved. CDR3 length: 16 residues. V was shortened by 2 bases and J by 0 bases, with 11 bases between the two germline ends. CDR1 is WNHNN and CDR2 is SYGVQD in the germline V gene (reference sequence). CDR3 region: CASSESRLGSNQPQHF. The CDR3 DNA is TGCGCCAGCAGTGAGAGCAGGTTGGGTAGCAATCAGCCCCAGCATTTT.

The chain uses TRBV28 and TRBJ2-2; 7 positions match TRBD2. Trimming at V came to 6 bases and at J to 4 bases, leaving 14 bases not matched to a gene. Germline loops: CDR1 MDHEN, CDR2 SYDVKM. The CDR3 totals 17 residues. CDR3 sequence (DNA): TGTGCCAGCAGCCTCGGTAGGCGGGAGCTAGGCACCGGGGAGCTGTTTTTT. This gives the protein CASSLGRRELGTGELFF. Full variable domain (missing parts from reference TRBV28 and TRBJ2-2): DVKVTQSSRYLVKRTGEKVFLECVQDMDHENMFWYRQDPGLGLRLIYFSYDVKMKEKGDIPEGYSVSREKKERFSLILESASTNQTSMYLCASSLGRRELGTGELFFGEGSRLTVL.

The J gene is TRBJ2-7, the V gene TRBV9, with D possibly being TRBD2 (6 bases). Trimming left V 0 bases short and J 5 bases short, with 9 bases between. Germline lookup yields CDR1 SGDLS and CDR2 YYNGEE. The CDR3 has 13 amino acids. The CDR3 DNA follows: TGTGCCAGCAGCGTAGTCGGGGGTGACGAGCAGTACTTC. As protein: CASSVVGGDEQYF.

V gene TRBV7-2 combines with J gene TRBJ2-7; D perhaps matches TRBD2 (5 bases). Germline CDR1 is SGHTA and CDR2 is FQGNSA. This CDR3 is built from 14 residues. Trimming pared 4 bases from V and 3 bases from J, leaving 13 bases between. The CDR3 DNA reads as TGTGCCAGCAGCTCCAATGGACTCGTCTACGAGCAGTACTTC. Its translation is CASSSNGLVYEQYF.

The chain is built from TRBV25-1 and TRBJ2-5, with a tentative D call TRBD1 (6 bases). V lost 1 base to trimming and J lost 2 bases, with 17 bases between them. The CDR3 runs 17 residues. The V gene's germline CDR1 is MGHDK and CDR2 SYGVNS. The CDR3 loop is CASSEFLGGAGQETQYF. The CDR3 bases are TGTGCCAGCAGTGAATTTCTTGGGGGCGCGGGTCAAGAGACCCAGTACTTC.

This clone showed up just once. This chain connects TRBV5-1 to TRBJ2-2, with 7 positions matching TRBD2. The V segment lost 0 bases and the J segment 4 bases; nucleotides outside the gene matches: 9. The CDR3 contains 17 residues. Germline CDR1 is SGHRS and CDR2 is YFSETQ. The CDR3 nucleotides read TGCGCCAGCAGCTTGGAAGCGGGCGGGAGCTCCACCGGGGAGCTGTTTTTT. This codes for CASSLEAGGSSTGELFF.

CDR3 residues: CASSQDPGSHGYTF. CDR3 DNA sequence: TGCGCCAGCAGCCAAGATCCAGGCTCGCATGGCTACACCTTC. The J gene is TRBJ1-2, the V gene TRBV4-3; D is uncertain. Germline loops: CDR1 LGHNA, CDR2 YSLEER. The CDR3 extends over 14 amino acids. Trimming removed 0 bases at V and 6 bases at J, with 11 bases between.

This clone is a singleton in its sample. The chain employs TRBV7-2 and TRBJ2-1, with 9 bases matching TRBD2. This CDR3 spans 15 amino acids. The J segment lost 10 bases and the V segment lost 5 bases, leaving 12 bases of the junction unmatched. Looked up from germline, CDR1 is SGHTA and CDR2 is FQGNSA. The DNA for the CDR3 is TGTGCCAGCAGCCCAGAGGGCGGGAGGGCCGGGGAGCAGTTCTTC. Amino acids: CASSPEGGRAGEQFF.

The chain recombines TRBV2 with TRBJ1-2; TRBD1 aligns across 9 bases. V dropped 6 bases and J dropped 6; count of bases not matched to a gene: 5. This CDR3 is built from 13 residues. Per the germline V gene, CDR1 is SNHLY and CDR2 is FYNNEI. CDR3 protein: CASRGTGSNGYTF. For the CDR3, the DNA is TGTGCCAGCAGAGGGACAGGGTCTAATGGCTACACCTTC.

This clone was found a few times. This chain uses TRBV5-1 with TRBJ1-6, with 7 bases identical to TRBD1. The junction had 14 bases not matched to a gene; V was cut back by 4 bases and J by 7 bases. Germline CDR1 reads SGHRS; CDR2 reads YFSETQ. The CDR3 contains 17 residues. CDR3 loop: CASSRLLRDRHNSPLHF. The CDR3 nucleotides read TGCGCCAGCAGCCGTCTATTGAGGGACAGACACAATTCACCCCTCCACTTT.

This clone was counted a single time. The CDR3 nucleotides are TGTGCCAGCAGTTGGGGGGACAATGAGCAGTTCTTC. Its protein product is CASSWGDNEQFF. The chain employs TRBV27 and TRBJ2-1, with D possibly being TRBD2 (6 bases). Trimming removed 4 bases from V and 5 bases from J, with 6 bases in between. CDR1 MNHEY and CDR2 SMNVEV come from the germline V gene (reference sequence). This CDR3 has 12 amino acids.

The rearrangement links TRBV11-2 to TRBJ1-6, with unresolved D. The V end was cut by 5 bases, the J end by 0 bases, with 14 bases between. CDR1 is SGHAT, CDR2 FQNNGV, per germline. The CDR3 has 17 residues. The CDR3 bases are TGTGCCAGCAGCGTCCCCCGTGGAGGCTCCTATAATTCACCCCTCCACTTT. Translation: CASSVPRGGSYNSPLHF. Variable domain in full (rest from reference TRBV11-2 and TRBJ1-6): EAGVAQSPRYKIIEKRQSVAFWCNPISGHATLYWYQQILGQGPKLLIQFQNNGVVDDSQLPKDRFSAERLKGVDSTLKIQPAKLEDSAVYLCASSVPRGGSYNSPLHFGNGTRLTVT.

The rearrangement joins TRBV5-1 to TRBJ1-4, with TRBD1 matching over 7 bases. Germline assignment: CDR1 SGHRS and CDR2 YFSETQ. Unmatched junction bases numbered 13, after V lost 1 base and J lost 4 bases. This CDR3 is built from 18 residues. The CDR3 reads CASSLYLGGTGDNEKLFF. The CDR3 bases are TGCGCCAGCAGCTTGTACCTTGGGGGTACAGGGGATAATGAAAAACTGTTTTTT.